Listed below are T cell receptor beta chains from one sample, sequenced in a study of blood T cell repertoires in COVID-19. Only in-frame clones appear in the TCRdb table, and some are missing; sequencing was by immunoSEQ multiplex PCR. Of around 31,000 clones listed, roughly 90% are singletons. Specimen: peripheral blood. These receptors were taken from a woman in her 40s with active or convalescent COVID-19. CDR3s include the opening cysteine and the closing phenylalanine or tryptophan.

TRBV6-2/TRBV6-3	TRBJ1-1	CASSYSPGSTEAFF
TRBV27	TRBJ2-1	CASSLTGVGYNEQFF
TRBV19	TRBJ1-2	CASRTRQGDYGYTF
TRBV7-2	TRBJ2-5	CASSWRLAGGGETQYF
TRBV5-1	TRBJ1-1	CASSLEDRMNTEAFF
TRBV5-1	TRBJ1-2	CASSLRQGAFGYTF
TRBV5-1	TRBJ2-7	CASSYWGSVAYEQYF
TRBV18	TRBJ1-6	CASSPNRGQGSTGSPLHF
TRBV7-9	TRBJ1-3	CASSFGGERGNTIYF
TRBV11-2	TRBJ2-5	CASSFNRGPETQYF
TRBV2	TRBJ1-4	CASSLDRGEEKLFF
TRBV19	TRBJ2-3	CASSGRLTDTQYF
TRBV9	TRBJ2-1	CASSVGRRVANEQFF
TRBV4-2	TRBJ2-7	CASSQEMASGTYEQYF
TRBV5-6	TRBJ1-3	CASSSLRGNTIYF
TRBV19	TRBJ1-1	CASSIGGGGIEAFF
TRBV10-2	TRBJ2-7	CASSEFSRRNEQYF
TRBV21-1	TRBJ2-7	CASSKADSSYEQYF
TRBV7-2	TRBJ2-3	CASSLVLGGTLTVTQYF
TRBV10-1	TRBJ1-1	CASSTVGNTEAFF
TRBV28	TRBJ1-2	CASSLTGEYSYGYTF
TRBV5-5	TRBJ1-3	CASSLEGGLSGNTIYF
TRBV5-4	TRBJ1-1	CASSPRAGLNTEAFF
TRBV27	TRBJ1-2	CASGTGTGIITNYGYTF
TRBV6-1	TRBJ2-1	CASSDRGLSDNEQFF
TRBV28	TRBJ1-4	CASSDSLGGEKLFF
TRBV28	TRBJ1-5	CASSLGQPYSNQPQHF
TRBV12-3/TRBV12-4	TRBJ2-7	CASSLGRGLEQYF
TRBV11-2	TRBJ1-1	CASRMWGQHRLDTEAFF
TRBV11-2	TRBJ2-7	CASSYPSGGHFSYEQYF
TRBV5-6	TRBJ1-1	CASSLDKGGLEAFF
TRBV19	TRBJ2-2	CASSISVGVDTGELFF